These 14 T cell receptor beta chains originate from one sample sequenced in a study of T cells in Graves' hyperthyroidism and ophthalmopathy (dated by TCRdb to the late 2010s). Library generation was performed with multiplex PCR. Sequencing used an Illumina HiSeq 2000. The TCR beta CDR3 regions were amplified from RNA transcripts. For the first round of RT-PCR on the TCR CDR3, the HTBI primer set was used together with the Qiagen OneStep RT-PCR kit. TCRdb applied fastp at Q25 and MiXCR to the public reads, then kept only in-frame beta chains. CDR3 protein duplicates are merged, each entry listing the most common genes and DNA. The sample contains some 570,000 distinct CDR3 sequences, roughly 18% of them found a single time. Under 20% of the sample rests with the top ten. The specimen sequenced was blood. These receptors all come from a woman aged 18-29 years with Graves' ophthalmopathy.

A note on this clonotype: Since a much larger clone is just one base distant, this may be a read error. The chain combines TRBV6-1 with TRBJ1-1; possibly TRBD1 for D (5 bases). CDR1 MNHNS and CDR2 SASEGT come from the germline V gene. The CDR3 totals 13 residues. V dropped 6 bases and J dropped 6 bases, with 14 bases sitting between them. CDR3 protein: CASSWGGDAEAFF. CDR3 nucleotides: TGTGCCAGCAGCTGGGGGGGGGACGCTGAAGCTTTCTTT.

This clonotype was recorded many times. V is TRBV28 and J is TRBJ1-1; a possible D gene is TRBD1 (6 bases). Deletions cut 6 bases from V and 8 bases from J, with 13 bases between. This CDR3 has 12 amino acids. Germline V CDR1 and CDR2: MDHEN, SYDVKM. The CDR3 region has the DNA TGTGCCAGCAGAAGGACAGAACCAGAAGCTTTCTTT. Encoded protein: CASRRTEPEAFF.

The genes are TRBV27 and TRBJ1-4, with D possibly matching TRBD1 (6 bases). Trimming shortened V by 3 bases and J by 9 bases, and 11 bases separated the two germline ends. The germline gives CDR1 MNHEY, CDR2 SMNVEV (reference sequence). CDR3 size: 13 residues. CDR3 bases: TGTGCCAGCAGTTTGGGGGCGTCGCAAAAACTGTTTTTT. Translation: CASSLGASQKLFF.

This clonotype was seen many times. The CDR3 protein is CASSDPVKAYNEQFF. Written as DNA, the CDR3 is TGTGCCAGCAGTGACCCCGTGAAGGCCTACAATGAGCAGTTCTTC. The chain uses TRBV28 and TRBJ2-1; D is undetermined. The V and J ends lost 5 bases and 2 bases respectively, with 13 bases between them. The CDR3 length is 15 residues. Germline CDR1 and CDR2: MDHEN and SYDVKM.

This clonotype was picked up many times. The chain links TRBV11-3 to TRBJ2-3, with 9 nucleotides matching TRBD2. Germline loops: CDR1 SGHNT, CDR2 YENEEA. This CDR3 is 17 amino acids long. J was trimmed by 4 bases and V by 2 bases; bases with no gene match: 10. The CDR3 region has the DNA TGTGCCAGCAGCTTATTCCCGGGGGAGCGGGAGGCAGATACGCAGTATTTT. This gives the protein CASSLFPGEREADTQYF.

This clonotype was detected many times. This sequence joins TRBV29-1 and TRBJ2-3, with 7 bases identical to TRBD1. The CDR3 covers 14 residues. Germline V gives CDR1 SQVTM, CDR2 ANQGSEA. V lost 0 bases, J lost 2 bases, and 2 bases stayed unmatched. CDR3 in DNA: TGCAGCGTTGAAGAAGGGACAGCCACAGATACGCAGTATTTT. This translates into CSVEEGTATDTQYF.

This clonotype was observed at least ten times. The chain links TRBV29-1 to TRBJ1-2, with a weak D call TRBD1 (5 bases). CDR1 is SQVTM and CDR2 is ANQGSEA in the germline V gene. V lost 6 bases, J lost 3 bases, and 14 bases lay in between. This CDR3 has 13 amino acids. CDR3 bases: TGCAGCGTCGAGCGGGGGGTAGACTATGGCTACACCTTC. Its protein is CSVERGVDYGYTF.

This clonotype has only a few counts. The J gene is TRBJ1-3, the V gene TRBV2; D may be TRBD1 (5 bases). Germline CDR1 and CDR2: SNHLY and FYNNEI. The V and J ends lost 7 bases and 4 bases respectively, with 14 bases between them. The CDR3 spans 14 residues. The chain's CDR3 is CASNLGGGGNTIYF. CDR3 bases: TGTGCCAGCAATCTTGGCGGGGGGGGAAACACCATATATTTT.

For this clonotype: This could be a read error, since a much larger clone is one nucleotide away. In this CDR3 the conserved last residue, phenylalanine or tryptophan, is missing, so a read error is likely. This chain uses TRBV7-9 with TRBJ1-1; D is possibly TRBD1 (5 bases). The germline CDR1 and CDR2 sequences are SEHNR and FQNEAQ (reference sequence). Trimming stripped 4 bases from V and 0 bases from J, with 15 bases between. The CDR3 runs 16 residues. CDR3 DNA: TGTGCCAGCAGCTCGCGGGGCAGGTACATGAACACTGAAGCTTTCCTT. Translating gives CASSSRGRYMNTEAFL.

Regarding this clonotype: A much larger clone lies one base from this, so it may be a read error. The V gene is TRBV2, the J gene TRBJ2-1; TRBD1 agrees at 7 bases. From germline, CDR1 is SNHLY and CDR2 FYNNEI. This CDR3 region has 14 residues. The chain's CDR3 is CARHRGGAYSEQFF. DNA for the CDR3: TGTGCCAGGCACAGGGGTGGGGCCTACAGTGAGCAGTTCTTC.

Comment on this clonotype: This may be a read error: a much more frequent sequence differs by one nucleotide. The V and J genes are TRBV7-9 and TRBJ2-5; D may be TRBD1 or TRBD2 (5 bases each). CDR1 and CDR2 (germline): SEHNR, FQNEAQ (reference sequence). The CDR3 is 13 amino acids. V gave up 8 bases and J gave up 5 bases, with 15 bases separating them. DNA for the CDR3: TGTGCCAGCCAGGTGGGACCGGGGGAGACCCAGTACTTC. Translation: CASQVGPGETQYF.

There are many counts of this clonotype. This sequence joins TRBV11-3 and TRBJ2-1, with 11 positions matching TRBD2. This CDR3 comprises 16 residues. CDR1 is SGHNT and CDR2 is YENEEA in the germline V gene. The V and J ends lost 5 bases and 8 bases, in that order; junction bases with no gene match: 11. The CDR3 coding sequence is TGTGCCAGCAGCACGAATAGCGGGGGGGCCGGGTATGAGCAGTTCTTC. As protein: CASSTNSGGAGYEQFF.

This clonotype was counted between two and nine times. The chain joins TRBV4-1 to TRBJ1-2; 7 bases match TRBD1. Trimming cost V 3 bases and J 5 bases; bases outside gene matches: 9. The CDR3 extends over 15 amino acids. Germline CDR1 and CDR2: MGHRA and YSYEKL. The CDR3 DNA is TGCGCCAGCAGCCAGTCTACCGGGACAGATTATGGCTACACCTTC. Its translation: CASSQSTGTDYGYTF.

This clonotype was counted a few times. The V and J genes are TRBV4-1 and TRBJ2-3; D is unresolved. Germline V lookup: CDR1 MGHRA, CDR2 YSYEKL. The CDR3 length is 12 residues. Trimming removed 1 base from V and 6 bases from J, with 5 bases in between. In DNA form, the CDR3 reads TGCGCCAGCAGCCAAGTGAGGGATACGCAGTATTTT. It encodes CASSQVRDTQYF.